A single sample is the source of the 9 T cell receptor beta chains below, sequenced in a study of T cells expressing NK-cell markers. TCRdb re-called the 5' RACE reads and gives one entry per CDR3 protein, without DNA. In all, the sample yields about 430,000 distinct CDR3 sequences. Source material: blood T cells: a sorted CD56 or NKG2C T cell subset, CD4+ or CD8+ T cells, or bulk PBMC T cells (not recorded which). These receptor sequences come from a woman aged 50 to 65 in good health.

The rearrangement joins TRBV29-1 to TRBJ2-1. Germline lookup yields CDR1 SQVTM and CDR2 ANQGSEA. CDR3 length equals 12 residues. Here the CDR3 reads CSVVWTHYEQFF.

The rearrangement joins TRBV6-1 to TRBJ2-1; with no DNA, the TCRdb D assignment of TRBD2 cannot be verified. From germline, CDR1 is MNHNS and CDR2 SASEGT. The CDR3 is made up of 15 amino acids. CDR3 amino acids: CASSEAGAGYNEQFF.

The chain joins TRBV11-2 to TRBJ2-1; TCRdb's D call of TRBD1 is untestable without DNA. Germline V CDR1 and CDR2: SGHAT, FQNNGV. The CDR3 runs to 15 residues. Here the CDR3 reads CASSLGGTFTNEQFF. Variable domain in full (rest from reference TRBV11-2 and TRBJ2-1): EAGVAQSPRYKIIEKRQSVAFWCNPISGHATLYWYQQILGQGPKLLIQFQNNGVVDDSQLPKDRFSAERLKGVDSTLKIQPAKLEDSAVYLCASSLGGTFTNEQFFGPGTRLTVL.

The chain recombines TRBV20-1 with TRBJ1-2; TCRdb's D call, TRBD1, is unchecked because there is no DNA. CDR1 and CDR2 (germline): DFQATT, SNEGSKA (reference sequence). The CDR3 spans 13 residues. CDR3 sequence: CSAKPGGGYGYTF.

This chain links TRBV29-1 with TRBJ1-2; the TCRdb D gene call, TRBD1, has no DNA to confirm it. Germline values: CDR1 SQVTM, CDR2 ANQGSEA. There are 13 residues in the CDR3. The CDR3 loop reads CSARQVEGDGYTF.

The J gene is TRBJ2-7, the V gene TRBV12-3 or TRBV12-4; TCRdb indicates TRBD2, and absent DNA this call remains unverified. The CDR3 is 14 residues long. CDR3 amino acids: CASSLLAGAIEQYF.

This chain joins TRBV20-1 and TRBJ2-5; TCRdb gives TRBD1 as the D gene, but with no DNA this cannot be confirmed. The CDR3 loop spans 15 amino acids. Germline V lookup: CDR1 DFQATT, CDR2 SNEGSKA (reference sequence). The CDR3 region is CSASSRGRSGETQYF.

The chain recombines TRBV29-1 with TRBJ2-1; TCRdb calls TRBD2, which cannot be checked without DNA. The CDR3 totals 13 residues. Germline CDR1 SQVTM, CDR2 ANQGSEA. The CDR3 here is CSVELTAGGEQFF.

The chain links TRBV12-3 or TRBV12-4 to TRBJ1-5. The CDR3 totals 15 residues. CDR3 amino acids: CASSSDGRRNQPQHF.